The 22 T cell receptor beta chains below were found in one sample sequenced in a study of control samples from healthy donors and cancer patients. The assay was immunoSEQ multiplex PCR, and TCRdb's table has in-frame clones only and misses some. The sample includes just over 150,000 clones, nearly 95% of them seen just once. Sequencing was carried out using blood. Receptor source: a man aged 45-65 years in good health.

V gene TRBV2 combines with J gene TRBJ1-6; D perhaps matches TRBD1 (6 bases). The V gene lost 10 bases and the J gene lost 6 bases, with 19 bases spanning the gap. Looked up from germline, CDR1 is SNHLY and CDR2 is FYNNEI. CDR3 length equals 15 residues. The CDR3 DNA sequence: TGTGCCACAGCTAGCGGGGGCTTCTCTAATTCACCCCTCCACTTT. It specifies CATASGGFSNSPLHF.

The chain links TRBV2 to TRBJ2-2; D possibly corresponds to TRBD1 (6 bases). Germline V gene sequence: CDR1 SNHLY, CDR2 FYNNEI. V lost 5 bases, J lost 6 bases, and 13 bases lay in between. The CDR3 is 14 amino acids. DNA for the CDR3: TGTGCCAGCAGTCCACAGGGCTTCTCCGGGGAGCTGTTTTTT. It codes for CASSPQGFSGELFF.

This clone was detected only once. V and J are TRBV2 and TRBJ1-2; 7 nucleotides line up with TRBD1. V lost 6 bases and J lost 0; bases outside the gene matches: 4. Germline CDR1 SNHLY, CDR2 FYNNEI. The CDR3 extends over 14 amino acids. The CDR3 sequence is CASSAGTANYGYTF. For the CDR3, the DNA is TGTGCCAGCAGCGCTGGGACAGCTAACTATGGCTACACCTTC.

This rearrangement joins TRBV5-4 to TRBJ1-2; TRBD1 aligns across 9 bases. J gave up 10 bases and V 0 bases, and 7 bases lay outside the gene matches. This CDR3 has 14 amino acids. Germline CDR1 is SGHNT and CDR2 is YYREEE (reference sequence). CDR3 DNA sequence: TGTGCCAGCAGCTTGGTGGGACAGGGAGGGGACTACACCTTC. This sequence encodes CASSLVGQGGDYTF. Based on the CDR3 plus reference TRBV5-4 and TRBJ1-2, the full variable domain is ETGVTQSPTHLIKTRGQQVTLRCSSQSGHNTVSWYQQALGQGPQFIFQYYREEENGRGNFPPRFSGLQFPNYSSELNVNALELDDSALYLCASSLVGQGGDYTFGSGTRLTVV.

The chain joins TRBV5-4 to TRBJ2-2, with a weak D call TRBD2 (7 bases). Looked up from germline, CDR1 is SGHNT and CDR2 is YYREEE (reference sequence). V lost 1 base and J 4 bases, leaving 11 bases between the germline ends. The CDR3 length is 15 residues. CDR3 region: CASSLRGATTGELFF. CDR3 nucleotides: TGTGCCAGCAGCTTGCGGGGGGCTACCACCGGGGAGCTGTTTTTT.

This clone was counted once. This chain links TRBV7-9 with TRBJ2-7, with D hard to call. This CDR3 region has 15 residues. V lost 3 bases to trimming and J lost 3 bases, with 15 bases between them. CDR1 and CDR2 (germline): SEHNR, FQNEAQ (reference sequence). The CDR3 region is CASSFPGPIGYEQYF. In DNA form, the CDR3 reads TGTGCCAGCAGCTTCCCGGGCCCCATCGGCTACGAGCAGTACTTC.

The rearrangement joins TRBV29-1 to TRBJ2-7; TRBD1 might be the D (6 bases). This CDR3 comprises 14 residues. Germline assignment: CDR1 SQVTM and CDR2 ANQGSEA. CDR3 coding DNA: TGCAGTGCATGGGGGACAACCAGCTCCTACGAGCAGTACTTC. Its protein product is CSAWGTTSSYEQYF.

The sample holds a few counts of this clone. The rearrangement links TRBV19 to TRBJ1-2; no firm D call. The CDR3 is 12 amino acids. Germline CDR1 reads LNHDA; CDR2 reads SQIVND (reference sequence). V shed 5 bases and J shed 7 bases, with 11 bases lying between them. The CDR3 loop reads CASSSGVVGYTF. The DNA of the CDR3 is TGTGCCAGTAGTTCCGGGGTTGTTGGCTACACCTTC.

This chain joins TRBV5-1 and TRBJ2-7, with 10 bases that match TRBD2. Germline lookup yields CDR1 SGHRS and CDR2 YFSETQ. V was clipped by 4 bases and J by 5 bases; unmatched bases: 9. This CDR3 has 15 amino acids. As DNA, the CDR3 is TGCGCCAGCAGCGTTTCTAGCGGGAGTAACCACGAGCAGTACTTC. It specifies CASSVSSGSNHEQYF. The variable domain in full, with the rest retrieved from reference TRBV5-1 and TRBJ2-7, is KAGVTQTPRYLIKTRGQQVTLSCSPISGHRSVSWYQQTPGQGLQFLFEYFSETQRNKGNFPGRFSGRQFSNSRSEMNVSTLELGDSALYLCASSVSSGSNHEQYFGPGTRLTVT.

V is TRBV7-9 and J is TRBJ2-7; D tentatively fits TRBD1 or TRBD2 (5 bases each). V lost 5 bases and J lost 3, with 14 bases in between. From germline, CDR1 is SEHNR and CDR2 FQNEAQ (reference sequence). The CDR3 spans 14 residues. CDR3 in amino acids: CASSPSRDHYEQYF. The CDR3 DNA sequence: TGTGCCAGCAGCCCAAGCCGGGACCACTACGAGCAGTACTTC.

The chain carries TRBV27 and TRBJ2-7, with D unresolved. CDR1 and CDR2 (germline): MNHEY, SMNVEV (reference sequence). V was pared by 5 bases and J by 3 bases, with 11 bases between. The CDR3 is 13 residues long. The DNA of the CDR3 is TGTGCCAGCAGTCTCAGACCATACTACGAGCAGTACTTC. Protein sequence: CASSLRPYYEQYF.

The rearrangement links TRBV5-6 to TRBJ2-1, with 10 bases that match TRBD1. CDR3 length equals 15 residues. V lost 2 bases and J lost 8; bases outside the gene matches: 7. Germline lookup yields CDR1 SGHDT and CDR2 YYEEEE. The CDR3 here is CASSLGTGAPDEQFF. Here the CDR3 DNA reads TGTGCCAGCAGCTTAGGGACAGGGGCGCCCGATGAGCAGTTCTTC.

The rearrangement joins TRBV27 to TRBJ1-2; D may be TRBD1 (5 bases). V was shortened by 6 bases and J by 8 bases, with 19 bases between the two germline ends. The CDR3 loop spans 14 amino acids. Per germline, CDR1 MNHEY and CDR2 SMNVEV (reference sequence). The CDR3 loop reads CASRGPPGRGGYTF. CDR3 DNA: TGTGCCAGCAGGGGACCTCCAGGGAGAGGGGGCTACACCTTC.

This clone was detected only once. The chain joins TRBV14 to TRBJ2-3; 12 bases match TRBD1. Looked up from germline, CDR1 is SGHDN and CDR2 is FVKESK. The CDR3 is 16 amino acids. Germline trimming cut 2 bases from V and 4 bases from J; bases unmatched to any gene: 4. The CDR3 is CASSQMGQGAADTQYF. The CDR3 DNA is TGTGCCAGCAGCCAAATGGGACAGGGGGCGGCAGATACGCAGTATTTT.

This clone was seen only once. The rearrangement joins TRBV11-1 to TRBJ1-1, with 8 bases matching TRBD1. The CDR3 length is 15 residues. After removal of 4 bases from V and 5 bases from J, the junction contained 9 bases not matched to a gene. Germline CDR1 and CDR2: SGHAT and FQDESV (reference sequence). The CDR3 bases are TGTGCCAGCAGCTCCGACAGGGGATCGGGGACTGAAGCTTTCTTT. It encodes CASSSDRGSGTEAFF.

The chain combines TRBV12-3 or TRBV12-4 with TRBJ1-5, with D uncertain. V dropped 5 bases and J dropped 0 bases, with 2 bases sitting between them. The CDR3 consists of 12 residues. The CDR3 DNA follows: TGTGCCAGCAGTCCTAGCAATCAGCCCCAGCATTTT. This encodes CASSPSNQPQHF.

The chain combines TRBV4-1 with TRBJ2-2, with TRBD2 matching over 12 bases. The length of the CDR3 is 17 residues. The V and J ends lost 5 bases and 4 bases, in that order; junction bases with no gene match: 8. Germline-derived CDR1 and CDR2 are MGHRA and YSYEKL. CDR3 DNA sequence: TGCGCCAGCAGCATTCTAGCGGGAGGGTCTACCACCGGGGAGCTGTTTTTT. Translated: CASSILAGGSTTGELFF.

This rearrangement joins TRBV5-1 to TRBJ2-1; tentative D call: TRBD2 (6 bases). The CDR3 has 14 residues. V lost 4 bases, J lost 8 bases, and 16 bases lay in between. Germline V lookup: CDR1 SGHRS, CDR2 YFSETQ. The CDR3 coding sequence is TGCGCCAGCAGCCGGGACTCCTTTGTTGATGAGCAGTTCTTC. Translating it yields CASSRDSFVDEQFF.

The V gene is TRBV5-6, the J gene TRBJ2-7, with TRBD2 as a possible D gene (7 bases). The length of the CDR3 is 17 residues. V lost 2 bases and J lost 5, with 23 bases in between. Germline loops: CDR1 SGHDT, CDR2 YYEEEE. The chain's CDR3 is CASSLRIGGGGSDEQYF. The CDR3 DNA reads as TGTGCCAGCAGCTTACGTATTGGGGGAGGGGGATCGGACGAGCAGTACTTC.

This clone occurred a few times. V usage is TRBV3-1 (or the pseudogene TRBV3-2) and J usage is TRBJ2-5; D remains ambiguous. Germline V gene sequence: CDR1 LGHDT, CDR2 YNNKEL (reference sequence). This CDR3 contains 10 residues. Between the trimmed V and J ends, which lost 0 bases and 7 bases, there was a span of 0 bases. CDR3 in amino acids: CASSQETQYF. CDR3 bases: TGTGCCAGCAGCCAAGAGACCCAGTACTTC.

This rearrangement joins TRBV7-2 to TRBJ2-5; a possible D gene is TRBD2 (6 bases). This CDR3 spans 13 amino acids. Germline values: CDR1 SGHTA, CDR2 FQGNSA. Trimming removed 5 bases from V and 4 bases from J, with 11 bases in between. The CDR3 region is CASSPTRRETQYF. As DNA, the CDR3 is TGTGCCAGCAGCCCGACTAGGCGAGAGACCCAGTACTTC.

The J gene is TRBJ2-3, the V gene TRBV11-1; 8 bases are shared with TRBD2. The germline gives CDR1 SGHAT, CDR2 FQDESV (reference sequence). The CDR3 is 14 amino acids. V dropped 6 bases and J dropped 6; count of bases not matched to a gene: 8. For the CDR3, the DNA is TGTGCCAGCAGTAGGAGCGGGAGTTCCGATACGCAGTATTTT. Protein: CASSRSGSSDTQYF.